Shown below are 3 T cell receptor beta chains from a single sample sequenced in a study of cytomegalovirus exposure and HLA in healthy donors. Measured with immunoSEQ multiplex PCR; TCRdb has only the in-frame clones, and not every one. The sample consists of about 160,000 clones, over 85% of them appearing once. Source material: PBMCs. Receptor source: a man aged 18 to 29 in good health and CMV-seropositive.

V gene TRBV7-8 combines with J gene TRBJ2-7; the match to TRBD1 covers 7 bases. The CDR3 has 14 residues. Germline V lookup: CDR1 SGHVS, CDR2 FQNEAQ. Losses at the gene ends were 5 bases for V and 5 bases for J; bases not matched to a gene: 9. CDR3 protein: CASSVSQGGDEQYF. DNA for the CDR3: TGTGCCAGCAGCGTAAGCCAAGGGGGCGACGAGCAGTACTTC. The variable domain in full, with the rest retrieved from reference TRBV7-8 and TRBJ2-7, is GAGVSQSPRYKVAKRGQDVALRCDPISGHVSLFWYQQALGQGPEFLTYFQNEAQLDKSGLPSDRFFAERPEGSVSTLKIQRTQQEDSAVYLCASSVSQGGDEQYFGPGTRLTVT.

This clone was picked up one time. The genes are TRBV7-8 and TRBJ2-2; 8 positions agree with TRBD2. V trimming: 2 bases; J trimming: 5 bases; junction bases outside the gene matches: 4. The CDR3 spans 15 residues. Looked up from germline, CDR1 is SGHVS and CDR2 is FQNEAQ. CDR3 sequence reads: CASSLYSSGTGELFF. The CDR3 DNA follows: TGTGCCAGCAGCTTATACTCTAGCGGGACCGGGGAGCTGTTTTTT.

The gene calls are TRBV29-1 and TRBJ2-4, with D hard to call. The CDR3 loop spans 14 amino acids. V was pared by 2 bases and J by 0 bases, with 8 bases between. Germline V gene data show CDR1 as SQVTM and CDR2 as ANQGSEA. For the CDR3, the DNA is TGCAGCGTTGAACAGGAACTAGCCAAAAACATTCAGTACTTC. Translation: CSVEQELAKNIQYF. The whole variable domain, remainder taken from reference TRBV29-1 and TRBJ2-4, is SAVISQKPSRDICQRGTSLTIQCQVDSQVTMMFWYRQQPGQSLTLIATANQGSEATYESGFVIDKFPISRPNLTFSTLTVSNMSPEDSSIYLCSVEQELAKNIQYFGAGTRLSVL.